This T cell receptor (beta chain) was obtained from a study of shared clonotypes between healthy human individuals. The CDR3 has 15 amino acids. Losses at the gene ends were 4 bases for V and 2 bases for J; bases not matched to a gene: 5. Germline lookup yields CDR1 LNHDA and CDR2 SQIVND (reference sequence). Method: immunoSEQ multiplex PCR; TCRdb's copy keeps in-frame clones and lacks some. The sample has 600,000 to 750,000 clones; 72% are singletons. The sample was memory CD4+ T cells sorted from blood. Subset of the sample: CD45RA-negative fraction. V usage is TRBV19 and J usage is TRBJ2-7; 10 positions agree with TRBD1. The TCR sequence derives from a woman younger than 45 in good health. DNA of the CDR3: TGTGCCAGTAGTAGCTACGGACAGGGGGCCTACGAGCAGTACTTC. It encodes CASSSYGQGAYEQYF.